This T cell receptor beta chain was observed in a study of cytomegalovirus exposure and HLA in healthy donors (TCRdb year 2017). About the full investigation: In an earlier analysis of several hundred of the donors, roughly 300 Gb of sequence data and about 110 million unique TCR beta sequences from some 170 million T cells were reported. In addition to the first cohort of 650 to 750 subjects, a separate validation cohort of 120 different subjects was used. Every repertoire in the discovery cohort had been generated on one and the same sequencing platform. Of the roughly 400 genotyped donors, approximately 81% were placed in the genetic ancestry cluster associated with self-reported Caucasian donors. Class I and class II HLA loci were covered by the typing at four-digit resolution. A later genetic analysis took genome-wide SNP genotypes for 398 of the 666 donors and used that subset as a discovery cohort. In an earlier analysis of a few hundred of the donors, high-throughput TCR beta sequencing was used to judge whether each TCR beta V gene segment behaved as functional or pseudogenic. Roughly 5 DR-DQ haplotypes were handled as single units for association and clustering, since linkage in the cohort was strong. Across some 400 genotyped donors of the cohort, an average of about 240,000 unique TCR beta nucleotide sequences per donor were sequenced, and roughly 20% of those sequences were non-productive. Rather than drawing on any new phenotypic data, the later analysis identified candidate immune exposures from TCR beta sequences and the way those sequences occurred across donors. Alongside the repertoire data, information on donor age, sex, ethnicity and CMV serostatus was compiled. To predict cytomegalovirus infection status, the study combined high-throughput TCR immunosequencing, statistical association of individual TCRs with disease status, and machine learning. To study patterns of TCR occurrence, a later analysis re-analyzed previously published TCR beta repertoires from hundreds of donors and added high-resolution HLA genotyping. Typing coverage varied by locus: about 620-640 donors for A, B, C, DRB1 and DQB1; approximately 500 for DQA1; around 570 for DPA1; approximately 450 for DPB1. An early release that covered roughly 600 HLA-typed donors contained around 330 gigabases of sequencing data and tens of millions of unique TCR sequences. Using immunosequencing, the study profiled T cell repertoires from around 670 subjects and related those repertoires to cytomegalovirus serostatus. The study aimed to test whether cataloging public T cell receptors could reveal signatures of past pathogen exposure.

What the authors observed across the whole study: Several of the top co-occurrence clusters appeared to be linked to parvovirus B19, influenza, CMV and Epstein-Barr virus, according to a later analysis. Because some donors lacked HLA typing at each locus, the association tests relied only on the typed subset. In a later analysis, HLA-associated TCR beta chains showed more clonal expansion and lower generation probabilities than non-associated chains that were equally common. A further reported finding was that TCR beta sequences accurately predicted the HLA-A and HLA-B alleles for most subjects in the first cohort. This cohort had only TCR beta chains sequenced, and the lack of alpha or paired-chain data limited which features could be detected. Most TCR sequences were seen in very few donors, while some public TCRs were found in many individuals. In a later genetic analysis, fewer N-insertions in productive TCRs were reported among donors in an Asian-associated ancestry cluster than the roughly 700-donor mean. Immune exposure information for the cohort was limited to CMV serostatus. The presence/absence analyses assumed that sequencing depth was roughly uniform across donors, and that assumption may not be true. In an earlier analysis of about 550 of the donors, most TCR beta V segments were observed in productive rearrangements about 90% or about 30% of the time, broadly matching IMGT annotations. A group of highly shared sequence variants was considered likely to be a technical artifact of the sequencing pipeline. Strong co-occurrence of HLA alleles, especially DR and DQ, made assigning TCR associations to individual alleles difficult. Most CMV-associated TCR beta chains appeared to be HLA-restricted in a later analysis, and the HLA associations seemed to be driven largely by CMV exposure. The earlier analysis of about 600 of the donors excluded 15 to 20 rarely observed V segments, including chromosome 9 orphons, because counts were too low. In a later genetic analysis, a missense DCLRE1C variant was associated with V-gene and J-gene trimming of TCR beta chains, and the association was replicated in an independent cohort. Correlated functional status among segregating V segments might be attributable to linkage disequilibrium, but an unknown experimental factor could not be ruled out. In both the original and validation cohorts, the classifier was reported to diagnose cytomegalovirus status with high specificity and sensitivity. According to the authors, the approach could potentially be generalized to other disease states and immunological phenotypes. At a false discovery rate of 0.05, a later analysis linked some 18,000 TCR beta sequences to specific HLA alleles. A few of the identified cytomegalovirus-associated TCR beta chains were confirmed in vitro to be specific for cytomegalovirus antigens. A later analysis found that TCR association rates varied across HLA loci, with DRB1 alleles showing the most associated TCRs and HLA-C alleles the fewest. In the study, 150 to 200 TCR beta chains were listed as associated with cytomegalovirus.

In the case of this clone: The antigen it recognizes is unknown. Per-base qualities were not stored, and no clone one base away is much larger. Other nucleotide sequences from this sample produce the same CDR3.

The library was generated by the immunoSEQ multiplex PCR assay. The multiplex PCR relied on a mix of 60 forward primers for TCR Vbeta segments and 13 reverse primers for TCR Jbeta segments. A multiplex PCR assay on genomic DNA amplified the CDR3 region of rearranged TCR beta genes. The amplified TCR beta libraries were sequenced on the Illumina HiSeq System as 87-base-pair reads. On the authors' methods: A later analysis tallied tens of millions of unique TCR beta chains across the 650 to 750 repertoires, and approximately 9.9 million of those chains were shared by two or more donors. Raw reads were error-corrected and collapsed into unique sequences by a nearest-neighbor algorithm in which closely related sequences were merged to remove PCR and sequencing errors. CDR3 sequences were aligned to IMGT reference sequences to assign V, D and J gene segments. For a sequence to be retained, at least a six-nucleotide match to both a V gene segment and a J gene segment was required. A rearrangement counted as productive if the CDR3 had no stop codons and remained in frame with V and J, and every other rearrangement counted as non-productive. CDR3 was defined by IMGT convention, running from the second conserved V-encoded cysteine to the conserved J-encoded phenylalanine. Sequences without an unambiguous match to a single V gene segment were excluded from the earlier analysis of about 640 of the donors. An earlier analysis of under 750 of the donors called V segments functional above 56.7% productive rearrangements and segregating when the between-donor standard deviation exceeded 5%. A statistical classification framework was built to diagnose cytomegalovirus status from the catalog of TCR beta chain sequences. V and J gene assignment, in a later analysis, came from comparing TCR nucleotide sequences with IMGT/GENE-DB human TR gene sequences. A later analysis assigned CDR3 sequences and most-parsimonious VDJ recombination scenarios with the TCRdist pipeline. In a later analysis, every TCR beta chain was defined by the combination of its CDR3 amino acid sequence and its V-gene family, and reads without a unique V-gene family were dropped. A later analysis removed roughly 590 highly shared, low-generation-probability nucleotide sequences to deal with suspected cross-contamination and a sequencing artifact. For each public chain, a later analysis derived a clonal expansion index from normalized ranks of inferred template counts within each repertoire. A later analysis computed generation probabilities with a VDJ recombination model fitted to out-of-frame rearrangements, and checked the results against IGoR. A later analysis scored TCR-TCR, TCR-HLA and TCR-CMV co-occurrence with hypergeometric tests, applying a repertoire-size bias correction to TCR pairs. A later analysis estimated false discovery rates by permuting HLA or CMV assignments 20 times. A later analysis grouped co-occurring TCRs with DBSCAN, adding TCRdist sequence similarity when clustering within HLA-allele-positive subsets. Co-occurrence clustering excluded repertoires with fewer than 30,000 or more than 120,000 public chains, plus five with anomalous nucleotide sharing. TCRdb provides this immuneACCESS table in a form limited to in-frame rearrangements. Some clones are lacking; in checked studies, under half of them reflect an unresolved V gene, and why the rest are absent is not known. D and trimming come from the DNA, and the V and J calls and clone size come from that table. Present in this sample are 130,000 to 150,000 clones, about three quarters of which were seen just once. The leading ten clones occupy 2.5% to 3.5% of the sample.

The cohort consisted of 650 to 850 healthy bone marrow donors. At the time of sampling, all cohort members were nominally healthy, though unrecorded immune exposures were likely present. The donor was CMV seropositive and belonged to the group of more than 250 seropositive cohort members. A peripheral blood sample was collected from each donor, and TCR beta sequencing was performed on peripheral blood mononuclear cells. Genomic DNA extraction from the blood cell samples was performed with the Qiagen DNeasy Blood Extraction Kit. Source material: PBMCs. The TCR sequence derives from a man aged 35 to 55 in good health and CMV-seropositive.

The CDR3 protein: CASSRQAGGFDNEQFF. The DNA sequence reads TGCGCCAGCAGCAGACAAGCGGGAGGGTTCGACAATGAGCAGTTCTTC. The chain joins TRBV5-1 to TRBJ2-1, and TRBD2 aligns with 10 junction nucleotides. The germline V and J ends show losses of 4 bases and 5 bases respectively, and no gene match explains 9 bases of the junction. Including cysteine and phenylalanine, the CDR3 has 16 amino acids. The only DNA kept is the CDR3, 48 bases in frame from the first base. In the germline V gene, CDR1 corresponds to SGHRS and CDR2 to YFSETQ.